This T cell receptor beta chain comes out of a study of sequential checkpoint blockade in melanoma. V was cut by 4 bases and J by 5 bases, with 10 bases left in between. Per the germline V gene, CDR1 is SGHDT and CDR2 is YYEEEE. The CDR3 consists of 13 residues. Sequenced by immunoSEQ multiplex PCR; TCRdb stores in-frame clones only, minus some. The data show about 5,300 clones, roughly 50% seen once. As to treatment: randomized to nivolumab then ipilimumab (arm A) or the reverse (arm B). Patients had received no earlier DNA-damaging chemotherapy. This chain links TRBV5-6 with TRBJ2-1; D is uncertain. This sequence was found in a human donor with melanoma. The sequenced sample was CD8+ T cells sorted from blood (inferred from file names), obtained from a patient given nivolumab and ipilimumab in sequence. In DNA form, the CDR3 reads TGTGCCAGCAGCAGAGAGATGAACAATGAGCAGTTCTTC. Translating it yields CASSREMNNEQFF.